The sequence of this TCR beta chain was determined in a study of T cell responses to AZD1222 COVID-19 vaccine. Study-wide results and caveats: There were vaccine-associated CD4 TCRs across spike, dominant at 160-218 and 743-854. Nearly half of the spike-specific TCRs reportedly recognize variant regions that carry no mutations. Just a handful of people given AZD1222 tested seropositive at baseline.

Trimming cost V 2 bases and J 2 bases, with 10 bases left between them. The germline gives CDR1 SGHRS, CDR2 YFSETQ. The CDR3 length is 14 residues. In the case of this clone: Its antigen is unknown.

Some clones are missing from TCRdb's copy, which holds only in-frame ones; the method was immunoSEQ multiplex PCR. The profile shows around 120,000 clones, roughly 88% of them singletons. The sequence was obtained from an adult in good health. The material sequenced was peripheral blood, taken on day 0 of AZD1222 vaccination. This chain connects TRBV5-1 to TRBJ2-5, with a tentative D call TRBD2 (6 bases). CDR3 sequence (DNA): TGCGCCAGCAGCTTAAGCGCGGGGCAAGAGACCCAGTACTTC. It translates to CASSLSAGQETQYF.